This TCR beta chain came from a study of blood T cells in healthy people across ages. Study conclusions and caveats: Strong correlation existed between TCR beta diversity and naive T cell percentage. It was the long-lived donors that had more naive CD4+ cells and higher diversity than aged donors. CMV status of donors was not determined, possibly confounding expanded clonotype changes.

V was cut by 4 bases and J by 0 bases, with 10 bases left in between. The CDR3 runs 15 residues. Germline CDR1 is SGHRS and CDR2 is YFSETQ. A remark on this clonotype: Its target is not known.

Every donor provided 9.5 to 10 milliliters of peripheral blood. Using a J-beta primer mix together with a sample-barcoded 5' primer, a second PCR was run for roughly 6 to 11 cycles. TCRdb re-analysed the 5' RACE reads in MiXCR, keeping a single row per CDR3 protein. The sample has 710,000 or so distinct CDR3 sequences, approximately 22% seen once. Sequencing used blood. This chain joins TRBV5-1 and TRBJ1-4; D remains ambiguous. The clonotype originates from a man in his 70s in good health. CDR3 loop: CASSGAKTTNEKLFF. Here the CDR3 DNA reads TGCGCCAGCAGCGGTGCCAAGACAACTAATGAAAAACTGTTTTTT.